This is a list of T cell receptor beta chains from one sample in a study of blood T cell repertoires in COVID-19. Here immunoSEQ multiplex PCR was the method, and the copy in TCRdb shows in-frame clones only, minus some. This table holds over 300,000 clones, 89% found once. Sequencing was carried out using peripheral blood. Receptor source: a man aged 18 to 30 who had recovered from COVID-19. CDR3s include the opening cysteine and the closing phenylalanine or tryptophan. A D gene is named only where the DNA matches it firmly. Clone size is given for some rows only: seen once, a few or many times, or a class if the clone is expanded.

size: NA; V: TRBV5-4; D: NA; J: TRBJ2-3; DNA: TGTGCCAGCAGCTACCCACATGGAGATACGCAGTATTTT; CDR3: CASSYPHGDTQYF
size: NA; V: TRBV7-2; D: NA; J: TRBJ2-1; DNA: TGTGCCAGCAGCTTAGCTTCTAGTCCTGGCAATGAGCAGTTCTTC; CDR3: CASSLASSPGNEQFF
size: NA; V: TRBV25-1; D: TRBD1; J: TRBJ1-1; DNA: TGTGCCAGCAGTGAGGGACAGGGGGCCGGGGACACTGAAGCTTTCTTT; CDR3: CASSEGQGAGDTEAFF
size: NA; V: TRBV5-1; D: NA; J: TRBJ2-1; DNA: TGCGCCAGCAGCCCGGAACGAAACCTAGGTAATGAGCAGTTCTTC; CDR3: CASSPERNLGNEQFF
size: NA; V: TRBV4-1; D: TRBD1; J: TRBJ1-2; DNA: TGCGCCAGCAGCCGACGGGACAGCTATGGCTACACCTTC; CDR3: CASSRRDSYGYTF
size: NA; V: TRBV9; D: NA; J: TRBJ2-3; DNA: TGTGCCAGCAGCCGGGGGTCAGATACGCAGTATTTT; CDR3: CASSRGSDTQYF
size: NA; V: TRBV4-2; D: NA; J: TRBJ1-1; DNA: TGTGCCAGCAGCCAAGAACCAGGGAGGGTCACTGAAGCTTTCTTT; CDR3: CASSQEPGRVTEAFF
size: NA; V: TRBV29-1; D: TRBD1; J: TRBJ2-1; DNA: TGCAGCGTAGCCGGGACAGGGTCCGACAATGAGCAGTTCTTC; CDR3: CSVAGTGSDNEQFF
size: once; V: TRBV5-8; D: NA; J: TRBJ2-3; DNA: TGTGCCAGCAGCTTGGGGTCTAAGCCTACCACAGATACGCAGTATTTT; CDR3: CASSLGSKPTTDTQYF
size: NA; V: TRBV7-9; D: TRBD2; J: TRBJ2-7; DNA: TGTGCCAGCAGCTTAGCGGAAGGTTTAGCGGGAAAGGCGTACGAGCAGTACTTC; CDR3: CASSLAEGLAGKAYEQYF
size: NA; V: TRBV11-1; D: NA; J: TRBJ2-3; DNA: TGTGCCAGCAGAGAGGGACTTCTACTCACAGATACGCAGTATTTT; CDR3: CASREGLLLTDTQYF
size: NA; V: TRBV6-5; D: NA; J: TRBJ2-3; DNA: TGTGCCAGCAGCACCTCTGGCGGGGGCACAGATACGCAGTATTTT; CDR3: CASSTSGGGTDTQYF
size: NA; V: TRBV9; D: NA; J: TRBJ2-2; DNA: TGTGCCAGCAGCGTAGCGGCAGGGGTGGGCGACACCGGGGAGCTGTTTTTT; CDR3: CASSVAAGVGDTGELFF
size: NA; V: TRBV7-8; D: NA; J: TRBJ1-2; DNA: TGTGCCAGCAGCTTAGCTCGGTTTAGTACCTCATATGGCTACACCTTC; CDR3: CASSLARFSTSYGYTF
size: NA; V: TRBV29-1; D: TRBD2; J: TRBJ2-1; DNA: TGCAGCGTTGAAGAGGGTCTAGCGGGAGTTAATGAGCAGTTCTTC; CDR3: CSVEEGLAGVNEQFF
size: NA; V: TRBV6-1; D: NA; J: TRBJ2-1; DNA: TGTGCCAGCAGTGAAGGGAGCCCCGGGGGTGAGCAGTTCTTC; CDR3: CASSEGSPGGEQFF
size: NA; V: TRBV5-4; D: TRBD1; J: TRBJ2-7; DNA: TGTGCCAGCAGCTTTACAGGGGCCGGTGAGCAGTACTTC; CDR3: CASSFTGAGEQYF
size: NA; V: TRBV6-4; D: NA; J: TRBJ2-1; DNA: TGTGCCAGCAGTCCTAACCCTACGGGGTCCTACAATGAGCAGTTCTTC; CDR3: CASSPNPTGSYNEQFF
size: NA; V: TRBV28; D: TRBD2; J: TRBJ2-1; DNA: TGTGCCAGCGGTCGCAGTCTAGCGGGAGAACATGAGCAGTTCTTC; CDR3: CASGRSLAGEHEQFF
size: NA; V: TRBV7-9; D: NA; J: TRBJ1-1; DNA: TGTGCCAGCAGCCATAGGGGGGGCAGTTCTGAAGCTTTCTTT; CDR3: CASSHRGGSSEAFF
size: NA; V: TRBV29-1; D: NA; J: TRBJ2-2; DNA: TGCAGCGTTGACATTGCGCTCACCGGGGAGCTGTTTTTT; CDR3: CSVDIALTGELFF
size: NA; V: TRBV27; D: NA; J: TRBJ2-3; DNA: TGTGCCAGCACGGGACAAAACACAGATACGCAGTATTTT; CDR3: CASTGQNTDTQYF
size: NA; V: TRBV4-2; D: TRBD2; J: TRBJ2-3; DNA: TGTGCCAGCAGCCCCCGGTCGGGGGGGCCAGATACGCAGTATTTT; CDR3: CASSPRSGGPDTQYF
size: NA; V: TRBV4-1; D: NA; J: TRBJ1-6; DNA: TGCGCCAGCAACCCCGGTAGGGGTACGAATTCACCCCTCCACTTT; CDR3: CASNPGRGTNSPLHF